The TCR beta chain under discussion was sequenced for a study of blood T cell repertoires in COVID-19. Across the whole study: Some COVID-19 samples were acute and others convalescent; all came from the United States, Italy and Spain. PBMCs, B-cell-depleted T cells, or T cells provided the cDNA or gDNA that made up the material.

The protocol was immunoSEQ multiplex PCR, while the TCRdb copy is restricted to in-frame clones and leaves out a portion. The sample includes a few hundred thousand clones, more than 75% seen only once; the top ten take about 2.1%. The sequence derives from a woman in her forties or fifties with acute or convalescent COVID-19. The sequenced sample was peripheral blood.

The DNA of the CDR3 is TGTGCCAGCAGCCAAGCTGGTTTCGGTGGACAGGGTGGGGGTTGGGCTGAAGCTTTCTTT. This gives the protein CASSQAGFGGQGGGWAEAFF. V and J are TRBV3-1 (or the pseudogene TRBV3-2) and TRBJ1-1, with 8 nucleotides matching TRBD1. Losses at the gene ends were 1 base for V and 6 bases for J; bases not matched to a gene: 22. The germline V gene has CDR1 LGHDT and CDR2 YNNKEL (reference sequence). This CDR3 is 20 amino acids long.